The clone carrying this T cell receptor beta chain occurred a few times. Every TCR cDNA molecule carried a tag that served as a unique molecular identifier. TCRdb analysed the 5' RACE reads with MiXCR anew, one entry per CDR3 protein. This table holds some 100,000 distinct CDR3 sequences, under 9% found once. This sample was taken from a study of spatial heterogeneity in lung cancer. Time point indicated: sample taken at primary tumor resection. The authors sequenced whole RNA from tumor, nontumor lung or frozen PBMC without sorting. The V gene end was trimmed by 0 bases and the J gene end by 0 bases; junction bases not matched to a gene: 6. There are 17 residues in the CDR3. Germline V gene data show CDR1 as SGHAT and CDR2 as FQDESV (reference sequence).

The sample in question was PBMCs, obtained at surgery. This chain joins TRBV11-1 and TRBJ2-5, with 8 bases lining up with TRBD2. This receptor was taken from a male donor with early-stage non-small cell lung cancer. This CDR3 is CASSLAAAGGYQETQYF. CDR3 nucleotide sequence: TGTGCCAGCAGCTTAGCGGCGGCGGGAGGATACCAAGAGACCCAGTACTTC.